This T cell receptor (beta chain) was documented in a study of T cell responses to AZD1222 COVID-19 vaccine. Study as a whole: Second-dose timings of about 4 or about 12 weeks were pooled.

The CDR3 spans 12 residues. The germline gives CDR1 LNHNV, CDR2 YYDKDF (reference sequence). V was cut by 4 bases and J by 6 bases, with 10 bases left in between. Study-level findings and limits: At study baseline, merely more than 5 AZD1222 recipients were seropositive. Among the donors, most were white British and more were female, and clonal diversity was possibly underestimated. Without day 14 samples, only post-peak T cell repertoires were studied.

A word on this clone: Its antigen is not known.

The assay was immunoSEQ multiplex PCR, and TCRdb's table has in-frame clones only and misses some. The sample yields approximately 180,000 clones, 90% seen once. The origin of this receptor is an adult in good health. The sequenced sample was peripheral blood, obtained on day 0 of AZD1222 vaccination. The chain couples TRBV15 to TRBJ2-7; D might be TRBD1 (5 bases). CDR3 nucleotide sequence: TGTGCCACCAGCAAAGCTAGGGGCGAGCAGTACTTC. Translated, it gives CATSKARGEQYF.